This T cell receptor beta chain was found in a study of T cells after yellow fever vaccination. Study-level points and caveats: Most primary-vaccination clones recurred post-booster (around 97% CD4, roughly 90% CD8). Abundant bulk-population clonotypes could contaminate the FACS-sorted repertoires.

This clonotype came up many times. No antigen is known for it. Germline loops: CDR1 SEHNR, CDR2 FQNEAQ (reference sequence). This CDR3 is 13 amino acids long. The V end was cut by 7 bases, the J end by 2 bases, with 11 bases between. One entry per CDR3 protein results from TCRdb running MiXCR on the 5' RACE reads. The sample lists some 250,000 distinct CDR3 sequences; roughly 3.7% were seen once. The sequence was obtained from a young man who received the YFV17D yellow fever vaccine. The genes are TRBV7-9 and TRBJ2-5, with D hard to call. Material: PBMCs, obtained 15 days after the yellow fever booster vaccination. The CDR3 region is CASTGPLQETQYF. The CDR3 DNA reads as TGTGCCAGCACCGGACCTTTACAAGAGACCCAGTACTTC. The full variable domain, completed using reference TRBV7-9 and TRBJ2-5, is DTGVSQNPRHKITKRGQNVTFRCDPISEHNRLYWYRQTLGQGPEFLTYFQNEAQLEKSRLLSDRFSAERPKGSFSTLEIQRTEQGDSAMYLCASTGPLQETQYFGPGTRLLVL.